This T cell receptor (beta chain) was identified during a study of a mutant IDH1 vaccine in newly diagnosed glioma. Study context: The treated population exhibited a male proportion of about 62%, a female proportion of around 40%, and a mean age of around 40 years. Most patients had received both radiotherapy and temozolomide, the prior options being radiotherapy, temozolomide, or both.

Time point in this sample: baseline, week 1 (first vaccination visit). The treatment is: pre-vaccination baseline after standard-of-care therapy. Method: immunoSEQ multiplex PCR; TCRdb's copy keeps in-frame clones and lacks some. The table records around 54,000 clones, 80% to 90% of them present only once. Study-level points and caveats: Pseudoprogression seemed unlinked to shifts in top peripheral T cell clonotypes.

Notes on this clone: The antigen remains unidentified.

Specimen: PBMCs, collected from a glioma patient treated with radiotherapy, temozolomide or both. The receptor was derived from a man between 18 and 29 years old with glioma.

The CDR3 coding sequence is TGTGCCAGCAGTCGACAGGGGCTTGGTGCTGAAGCTTTCTTT. This codes for CASSRQGLGAEAFF. V gene TRBV2 combines with J gene TRBJ1-1; 8 bases are shared with TRBD1. V trimming: 5 bases; J trimming: 6 bases; junction bases outside the gene matches: 8. Germline V gene sequence: CDR1 SNHLY, CDR2 FYNNEI. The CDR3 length is 14 residues.